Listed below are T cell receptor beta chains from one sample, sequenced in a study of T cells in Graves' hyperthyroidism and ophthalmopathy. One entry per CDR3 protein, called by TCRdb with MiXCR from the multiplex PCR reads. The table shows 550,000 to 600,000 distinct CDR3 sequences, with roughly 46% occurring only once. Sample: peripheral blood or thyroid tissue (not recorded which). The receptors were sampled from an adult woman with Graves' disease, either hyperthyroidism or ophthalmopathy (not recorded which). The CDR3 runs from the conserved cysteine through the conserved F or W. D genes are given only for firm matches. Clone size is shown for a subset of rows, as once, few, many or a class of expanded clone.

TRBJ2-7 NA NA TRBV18 TGTGCCAGCTCACGAGACAGCCACGAGCAGTACTTC CASSRDSHEQYF
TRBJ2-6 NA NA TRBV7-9 TGTGCCAGCAGTCAAGGGGACGACAACGTCCTGACTTTC CASSQGDDNVLTF
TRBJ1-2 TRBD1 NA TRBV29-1 TGCAGCGGTCGACAGGGGGCAGACTATGGCTACACCTTC CSGRQGADYGYTF
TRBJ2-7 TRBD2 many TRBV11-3 TGTGCCAGCAGCCGCGGGACTAGCGGGAGGAACGAGCAGTACTTC CASSRGTSGRNEQYF
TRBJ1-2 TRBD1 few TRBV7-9 TGTGCCAGCAGCCCGACCGGACAGGGGGACACCTTC CASSPTGQGDTF
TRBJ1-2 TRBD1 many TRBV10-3 TGTGCCATCAGTGATAGGGGGCTGGGAGGCTACACCTTC CAISDRGLGGYTF
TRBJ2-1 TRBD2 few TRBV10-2 TGCGCCAGCAGTGTGAGCGGGAGGATCCATGAGCAGTTCTTC CASSVSGRIHEQFF
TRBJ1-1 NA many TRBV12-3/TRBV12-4 TGTGCCAGCAGTTTGGGGGACACCTATGGCACTGAAGCTTTCTTT CASSLGDTYGTEAFF
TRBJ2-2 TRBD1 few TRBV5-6 TGTGCCAGCAGCCGGGACAGGGCGGAGACCGGGGAGCTGTTTTTT CASSRDRAETGELFF
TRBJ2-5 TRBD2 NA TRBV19 TGTGCCACAAGGCGGGCCGGACTAGCAGCAGAGACCCAGTACTTC CATRRAGLAAETQYF
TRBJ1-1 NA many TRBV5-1 TGCGCCAGCAAGGCGGCAGGAGGAAACACTGAAGCTTTCTTT CASKAAGGNTEAFF
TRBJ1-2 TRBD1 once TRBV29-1 TGCAGCGTCCAAACGTCAGGGACAGGGGGTGGCTACACCTTC CSVQTSGTGGGYTF
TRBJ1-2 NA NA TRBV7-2 TGTGCCAGCAGCTGGGGACCGAGCCTACGGGGCTATGGCTACACCTTC CASSWGPSLRGYGYTF
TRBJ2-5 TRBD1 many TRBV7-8 TGTGCCAGCAGCTTTCAGGGGGCGGTGGAGACCCAGTACTTC CASSFQGAVETQYF
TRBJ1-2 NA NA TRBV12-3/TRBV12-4 TGTGCCAGCAGTTTGGTACAGACAGATGGCTACACCTTC CASSLVQTDGYTF
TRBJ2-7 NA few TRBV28 TGTGCCAGCAGTTTAGCAGGGTACCACGAGCAGTACTTC CASSLAGYHEQYF
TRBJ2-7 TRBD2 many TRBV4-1 TGCGCCAGCAGCATTAAAGCGGGAGGGCCCTACGAGCAGTACTTC CASSIKAGGPYEQYF
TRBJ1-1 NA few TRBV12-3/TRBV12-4 TGTGCCAGCATTCAACAGGAGACCAGCACTGAAGCTTTCTTT CASIQQETSTEAFF
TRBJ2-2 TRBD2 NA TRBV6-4 TGTGCCAGCAGTGACGGGAGGGCCACCGGGGAGCTGTTTTTT CASSDGRATGELFF
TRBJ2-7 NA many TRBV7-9 TGTGCCAGCAGGTTGGGGGGGCAGTCAAGCGACGAGCAGTACTTC CASRLGGQSSDEQYF
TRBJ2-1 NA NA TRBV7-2 TGTGCCAGCAGCTTGACAGCGCGAGGGCTGTTCTTC CASSLTARGLFF
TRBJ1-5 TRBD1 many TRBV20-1 TGCAGTGCTAGAGTTGCCTCAGGGGGGCTTCTAATGGATCAGCCCCAGCATTTT CSARVASGGLLMDQPQHF
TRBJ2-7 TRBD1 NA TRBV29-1 TGCAGCGTTGAAGGGTTTCCGACAGGGACATTCTACGAGCAGTACTTC CSVEGFPTGTFYEQYF
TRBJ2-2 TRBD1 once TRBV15 TGTGCCACCAGCAGTGAACAGGGGACGAACACCGGGGAGCTGTTTTTT CATSSEQGTNTGELFF
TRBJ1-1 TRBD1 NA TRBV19 TGTGCCAGTAGTGTGACAGGGCCCACTGAAGCTTTCTTT CASSVTGPTEAFF
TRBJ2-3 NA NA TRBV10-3 TGTGCCATCAGTGAGCCCGGTTCTGCAGATACGCAGTATTTT CAISEPGSADTQYF
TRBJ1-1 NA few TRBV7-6 TGTGCCAGCAGCTTGGGAGAAGTCACTGAAGCTTTCTTT CASSLGEVTEAFF
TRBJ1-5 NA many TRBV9 TGTGCCAGCAGCGTAGAACCAGGATTTCAGCCCCAGCATTTT CASSVEPGFQPQHF
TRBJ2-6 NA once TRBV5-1 TGTGCCAGCAGCTTGGTATGGGCCAACGTCCTGACTTTC CASSLVWANVLTF
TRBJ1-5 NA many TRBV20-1 TGCAGTGCTAGAGCGACAGGAGGATTCAATCAGCCCCAGCATTTT CSARATGGFNQPQHF
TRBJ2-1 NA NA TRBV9 TGTGCCTCGGAGCAAGGAGGGATTGGTGAGCAGTTCTTC CASEQGGIGEQFF